This TCR beta chain is from a study of T cells in Graves' hyperthyroidism and ophthalmopathy. The CDR3 regions of TCR beta were amplified from RNA transcripts. Using the HTBI primer set, a first-round RT-PCR was run on the TCR CDR3. Each CDR3 protein is one row after TCRdb ran MiXCR on the multiplex PCR reads. The table has 400,000 or so distinct CDR3 sequences, around 15% seen once. The CDR3 covers 14 residues. Deletions cut 6 bases from V and 4 bases from J, with 15 bases between. Germline V gene sequence: CDR1 LNHDA, CDR2 SQIVND (reference sequence). Specimen: blood. V usage is TRBV19 and J usage is TRBJ2-5; D is unresolved. The receptor's source is a woman aged 55-75 years with Graves' ophthalmopathy. The CDR3 spells CASSAGGVLETQYF. The CDR3 region has the DNA TGTGCCAGTAGCGCCGGTGGGGTTTTAGAGACCCAGTACTTC.